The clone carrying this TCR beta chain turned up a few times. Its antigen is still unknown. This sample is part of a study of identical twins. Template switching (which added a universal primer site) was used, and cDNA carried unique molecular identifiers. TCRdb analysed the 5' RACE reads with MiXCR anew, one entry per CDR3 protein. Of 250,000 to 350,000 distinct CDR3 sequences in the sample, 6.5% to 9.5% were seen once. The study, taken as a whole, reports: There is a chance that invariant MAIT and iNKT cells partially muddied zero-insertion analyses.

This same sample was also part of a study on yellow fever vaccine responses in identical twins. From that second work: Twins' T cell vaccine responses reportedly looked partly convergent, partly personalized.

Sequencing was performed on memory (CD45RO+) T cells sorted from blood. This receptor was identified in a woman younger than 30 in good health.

The DNA for the CDR3 is TGTGCCAGCAGTTCGATTGACAGGGGGAACACTGAAGCTTTCTTT. Protein sequence: CASSSIDRGNTEAFF. The chain has TRBV6-2 or TRBV6-3 and TRBJ1-1; 8 nucleotides line up with TRBD1. V lost 4 bases, J lost 1 base, and 5 bases stayed unmatched. Germline values: CDR1 MNHEY, CDR2 SVGEGT. This CDR3 has 15 amino acids.